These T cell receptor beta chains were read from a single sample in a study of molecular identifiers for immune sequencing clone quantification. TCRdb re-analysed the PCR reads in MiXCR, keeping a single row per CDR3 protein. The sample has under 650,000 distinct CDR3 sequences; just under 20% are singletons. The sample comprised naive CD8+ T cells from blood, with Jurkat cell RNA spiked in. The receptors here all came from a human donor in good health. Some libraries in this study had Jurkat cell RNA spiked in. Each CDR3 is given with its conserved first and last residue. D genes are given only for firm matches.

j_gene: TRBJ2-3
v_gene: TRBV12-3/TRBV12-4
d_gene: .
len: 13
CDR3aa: CASSFLSADTQYF

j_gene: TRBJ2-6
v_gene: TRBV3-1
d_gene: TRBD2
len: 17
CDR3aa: CASSRIAGGHGANVLTF

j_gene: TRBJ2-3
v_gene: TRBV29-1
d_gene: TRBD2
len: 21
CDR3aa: CSVEAGGVPGSPQPWEYTQYF

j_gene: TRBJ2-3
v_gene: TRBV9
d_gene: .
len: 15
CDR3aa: CASSVVAKGTDTQYF

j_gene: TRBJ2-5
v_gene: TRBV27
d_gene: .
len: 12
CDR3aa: CASSLSGSTQYF

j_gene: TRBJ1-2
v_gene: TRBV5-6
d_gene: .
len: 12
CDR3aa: CASSLENYGYTF

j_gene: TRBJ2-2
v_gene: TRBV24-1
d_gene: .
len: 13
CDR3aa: CATRQTNTGELFF

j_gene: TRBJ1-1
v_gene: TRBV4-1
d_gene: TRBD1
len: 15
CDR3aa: CASSPPGQANTEAFF

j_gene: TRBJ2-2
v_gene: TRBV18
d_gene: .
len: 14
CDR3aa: CASSPPLNTGELFF

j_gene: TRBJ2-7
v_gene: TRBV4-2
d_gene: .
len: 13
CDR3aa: CASSAQGFYEQYF

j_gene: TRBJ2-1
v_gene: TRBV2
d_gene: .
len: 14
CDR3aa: CASSTPGQKFEIFF

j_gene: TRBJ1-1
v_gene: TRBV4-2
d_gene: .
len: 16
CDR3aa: CASSQGAQGMNTEAFF

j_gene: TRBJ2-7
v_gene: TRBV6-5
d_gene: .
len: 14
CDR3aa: CASSYYREGYEQYF

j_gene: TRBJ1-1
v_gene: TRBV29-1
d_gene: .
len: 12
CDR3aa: CSVEGANTEAFF

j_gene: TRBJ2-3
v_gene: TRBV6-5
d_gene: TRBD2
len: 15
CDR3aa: CASSYFGLAGRTQYF